This TCR beta chain is drawn from a study of T cell responses to AZD1222 COVID-19 vaccine. This CDR3 is 11 amino acids long. V lost 2 bases, J lost 6 bases, and 4 bases lay in between. Germline CDR1 reads LGHNA; CDR2 reads YNFKEQ. On this clone itself: Its target is not known.

Assay used: immunoSEQ multiplex PCR; TCRdb lists only in-frame clones, some missing. This table holds tens of thousands of clones, about 88% found once. Study findings and constraints: The study identified only six AZD1222 recipients as seropositive at baseline. Elevations in Spike-specific TCR breadth and depth followed administration of two AZD1222 doses. Nearly half of spike-specific TCRs reportedly target variant regions that are unmutated in the B.1.351 and B.1.1.7 variants.

The starting material was peripheral blood, obtained on day 0 of AZD1222 vaccination. The chain recombines TRBV4-2 with TRBJ1-2; D gene unclear. This sequence originates from an adult in good health. The CDR3, as DNA: TGTGCCAGCAGCCAACCCAATGGCTACACCTTC. It translates to CASSQPNGYTF.